The 12 T cell receptor beta chains in this list originate from one sample, sequenced in a study of control samples from healthy donors and cancer patients. Libraries were prepared by immunoSEQ multiplex PCR; TCRdb keeps only in-frame clonotypes and omits some of them. The sample has 100,000 to 150,000 clones, around 90% seen once; the top ten hold 2% to 2.5%. Sample: blood. These receptors were obtained from a young man in good health.

The chain uses TRBV11-2 and TRBJ2-1; 13 bases agree with TRBD2. The V and J ends lost 3 bases and 6 bases, in that order; junction bases with no gene match: 8. Germline assignment: CDR1 SGHAT and CDR2 FQNNGV. The CDR3 length is 17 residues. CDR3 loop: CASSFGLAGEFTNEQFF. Written as DNA, the CDR3 is TGTGCCAGCAGCTTCGGACTAGCGGGAGAATTTACCAATGAGCAGTTCTTC.

V gene TRBV24-1 combines with J gene TRBJ2-1; the match to TRBD2 covers 7 bases. The CDR3 consists of 16 residues. V was clipped by 2 bases and J by 5 bases; unmatched bases: 8. In germline, CDR1 is KGHDR, CDR2 SFDVKD. For the CDR3, the DNA is TGTGCCACCAGTGATTCAAGCGGGACCAAGAACAATGAGCAGTTCTTC. Protein product: CATSDSSGTKNNEQFF.

The V gene is TRBV3-1 (or the pseudogene TRBV3-2), the J gene TRBJ2-5; TRBD2 agrees at 9 bases. This CDR3 is built from 15 residues. The junction had 6 bases not matched to a gene; V was cut back by 3 bases and J by 4 bases. From germline, CDR1 is LGHDT and CDR2 YNNKEL (reference sequence). The CDR3 nucleotides read TGTGCCAGCAGCCAGCTAGCGGGGTCGAGAGAGACCCAGTACTTC. Its translation: CASSQLAGSRETQYF.

The chain has TRBV28 and TRBJ1-1; D is uncertain. This CDR3 is built from 13 residues. Germline V lookup: CDR1 MDHEN, CDR2 SYDVKM. Trimming removed 5 bases at V and 3 bases at J, with 10 bases between. In DNA, the CDR3 is TGTGCCAGCAGTATTCCCAGGTACACTGAAGCTTTCTTT. This gives the protein CASSIPRYTEAFF.

The chain links TRBV6-6 to TRBJ2-1; the D gene is possibly TRBD1 (6 bases). Germline loops: CDR1 MNHNY, CDR2 SVGAGI (reference sequence). The CDR3 has 15 amino acids. V lost 3 bases and J lost 1, with 10 bases in between. Written as DNA, the CDR3 is TGTGCCAGCAGTTATTCACAGGGTTCCTACAATGAGCAGTTCTTC. Its translation is CASSYSQGSYNEQFF.

V and J are TRBV24-1 and TRBJ2-3; TRBD1 might be the D (6 bases). The ends were cut back, 4 bases at V and 4 bases at J, with 11 bases in the middle. The CDR3 loop spans 14 amino acids. Germline loops: CDR1 KGHDR, CDR2 SFDVKD. Here the CDR3 DNA reads TGTGCCACCAGTGACCTTCAGGGGCCAGATACGCAGTATTTT. It codes for CATSDLQGPDTQYF.

This clone was recorded only once. The CDR3 loop is CASNGQGNEQFF. CDR3 bases: TGCGCCAGTAACGGACAGGGCAATGAGCAGTTCTTC. This chain uses TRBV5-1 with TRBJ2-1; 8 bases align to TRBD1. This CDR3 has 12 amino acids. The V and J ends lost 8 bases and 6 bases, in that order; junction bases with no gene match: 4. Germline V gene lookup returns CDR1 SGHRS and CDR2 YFSETQ.

The gene calls are TRBV2 and TRBJ2-1; D gene unclear. Deletions cut 6 bases from V and 8 bases from J, with 8 bases between. The CDR3 is 11 amino acids. Germline assignment: CDR1 SNHLY and CDR2 FYNNEI. CDR3 amino acids: CASRRLDEQFF. The CDR3 DNA reads TGTGCCAGCAGGCGGTTAGATGAGCAGTTCTTC.

This chain links TRBV11-3 with TRBJ2-3; 10 bases map to TRBD2. Germline CDR1 is SGHNT and CDR2 is YENEEA. The V gene end was trimmed by 4 bases and the J gene end by 4 bases; junction bases not matched to a gene: 5. The CDR3 loop spans 15 amino acids. The CDR3 protein is CASSSGTSASDTQYF. CDR3 nucleotides: TGTGCCAGCAGCTCCGGGACTAGCGCATCAGATACGCAGTATTTT.

The V call is TRBV28, the J call TRBJ2-3, with 7 bases lining up with TRBD1. The CDR3 loop spans 21 amino acids. V trimming: 6 bases; J trimming: 5 bases; junction bases outside the gene matches: 29. CDR1 and CDR2 from the germline V gene are MDHEN and SYDVKM. The CDR3 protein is CASSRSIPGQVISAERDTQYF. Here the CDR3 DNA reads TGTGCCAGCAGCCGGTCAATTCCCGGACAGGTCATTTCGGCCGAGAGAGATACGCAGTATTTT.

In this sample, this clone turned up once. The chain recombines TRBV7-9 with TRBJ2-1; the D gene is possibly TRBD2 (6 bases). The germline V and J ends were trimmed by 7 bases and 11 bases, with 12 bases remaining between them. Germline V gene sequence: CDR1 SEHNR, CDR2 FQNEAQ (reference sequence). The CDR3 is made up of 11 amino acids. The CDR3 nucleotides read TGTGCCAGCATAAGCGGGTTAAAGCAGTTCTTC. This sequence encodes CASISGLKQFF.

The chain is built from TRBV18 and TRBJ2-1; 10 positions agree with TRBD2. J was trimmed by 6 bases and V by 2 bases; bases with no gene match: 7. Germline assignment: CDR1 KGHSH and CDR2 LQKENI. There are 16 residues in the CDR3. The DNA of the CDR3 is TGTGCCAGCTCACCATTCTCGTCTAGCGGGGGCAATGAGCAGTTCTTC. Translation: CASSPFSSSGGNEQFF. Full variable domain (remainder filled in from reference TRBV18 and TRBJ2-1): NAGVMQNPRHLVRRRGQEARLRCSPMKGHSHVYWYRQLPEEGLKFMVYLQKENIIDESGMPKERFSAEFPKEGPSILRIQQVVRGDSAAYFCASSPFSSSGGNEQFFGPGTRLTVL.